The source of this T cell receptor (beta chain) is a study of blood T cells in healthy people across ages. Whenever a sample was processed, at least 6.5 million PBMCs were isolated. The study's findings and limits: Reliance upon unsorted PBMCs precluded definitive naive versus antigen-experienced comparison.

On this clonotype: Its antigen is not identified.

A second PCR, run for 7 to 11 cycles, used a sample-barcoded 5' primer plus a J-beta primer mix. TCRdb reanalysed the 5' RACE reads using MiXCR and keeps one entry per CDR3 protein. The sample lists around 1.5 million distinct CDR3 sequences; almost 35% were seen once. Germline V gives CDR1 SGHTA, CDR2 FQGTGA. This CDR3 has 15 residues. V was pared by 5 bases and J by 4 bases, with 9 bases of the junction left unmatched. The chain carries TRBV7-3 and TRBJ2-7, with 9 bases matching TRBD2. Sequences were obtained from blood. The TCR comes from a woman aged 25 to 45 in good health. The CDR3 DNA follows: TGTGCCAGCAGCCCCGCGCTAGCGGGAACGTACGAGCAGTACTTC. Its protein is CASSPALAGTYEQYF.